The 11 T cell receptor beta chains below come from one sample, sequenced in a study of blood T cell repertoires in COVID-19. Assay used: immunoSEQ multiplex PCR; TCRdb lists only in-frame clones, some missing. Among about 170,000 clones listed, under 90% were seen once. The sample was peripheral blood. The receptors were sampled from a woman aged 80 or over with active or convalescent COVID-19.

This clone was seen once. This sequence joins TRBV6-5 and TRBJ2-1; D perhaps matches TRBD2 (5 bases). Germline assignment: CDR1 MNHEY and CDR2 SVGAGI. The CDR3 is 15 residues long. Trimming shortened V by 10 bases and J by 0 bases, and 16 bases separated the two germline ends. CDR3 coding DNA: TGTGCCACCTATGGACTTCTTCCCTCCTACAATGAGCAGTTCTTC. Protein sequence: CATYGLLPSYNEQFF.

This clone was recorded only once. The chain joins TRBV6-4 to TRBJ2-1; perhaps TRBD2 as D (6 bases). V lost 6 bases and J 6 bases, leaving 18 bases between the germline ends. This CDR3 contains 15 residues. From germline, CDR1 is MRHNA and CDR2 SNTAGT. CDR3: CASSVEGRVANEQFF. The CDR3 DNA follows: TGTGCCAGCAGCGTGGAGGGCAGGGTGGCCAATGAGCAGTTCTTC.

The chain is built from TRBV2 and TRBJ1-6; D is unclear. The CDR3 consists of 13 residues. V lost 6 bases and J lost 8, with 11 bases in between. CDR1 is SNHLY, CDR2 FYNNEI, per germline. The CDR3: CASSTPGDSPLHF. The CDR3 DNA is TGTGCCAGCAGCACCCCCGGGGATTCACCCCTCCACTTT. Drawing the rest from reference TRBV2 and TRBJ1-6, the complete variable domain is EPEVTQTPSHQVTQMGQEVILRCVPISNHLYFYWYRQILGQKVEFLVSFYNNEISEKSEIFDDQFSVERPDGSNFTLKIRSTKLEDSAMYFCASSTPGDSPLHFGNGTRLTVT.

The rearrangement uses TRBV6-6 and TRBJ1-6; weak D call: TRBD1 (5 bases). Germline loops: CDR1 MNHNY, CDR2 SVGAGI (reference sequence). CDR3 length equals 16 residues. The V gene lost 5 bases and the J gene lost 0 bases, with 11 bases spanning the gap. The CDR3 region has the DNA TGTGCCAGCAGTCTAGGGGCTAGCTCCTATAATTCACCCCTCCACTTT. Amino acids: CASSLGASSYNSPLHF.

V gene TRBV3-1 (or the pseudogene TRBV3-2) combines with J gene TRBJ2-2, with TRBD2 matching over 9 bases. CDR3 length equals 14 residues. Germline loops: CDR1 LGHDT, CDR2 YNNKEL (reference sequence). Losses at the gene ends were 9 bases for V and 4 bases for J; bases not matched to a gene: 6. CDR3 sequence (DNA): TGTGCCAGTAGCGGGAGAGGAGGCACCGGGGAGCTGTTTTTT. It codes for CASSGRGGTGELFF.

CDR3 in amino acids: CASSSGQSYTF. DNA of the CDR3: TGTGCCAGCAGTTCGGGACAGTCCTACACCTTC. This chain uses TRBV12-3 or TRBV12-4 with TRBJ1-2, with 7 nucleotides matching TRBD1. The CDR3 extends over 11 amino acids. V lost 4 bases, J lost 10 bases, and 3 bases stayed unmatched.

This clone was seen a single time. The rearrangement joins TRBV3-1 (or the pseudogene TRBV3-2) to TRBJ2-1; perhaps TRBD1 as D (6 bases). This CDR3 comprises 13 residues. Trimming cost V 4 bases and J 7 bases, with 11 bases left between them. The germline gives CDR1 LGHDT, CDR2 YNNKEL (reference sequence). In DNA form, the CDR3 reads TGTGCCAGCAGCCGACAGGCACCGAATGAGCAGTTCTTC. This translates into CASSRQAPNEQFF.

V is TRBV5-1 and J is TRBJ1-2; possibly TRBD1 for D (6 bases). The germline V gene encodes CDR1 SGHRS and CDR2 YFSETQ. The CDR3 spans 13 residues. V lost 0 bases, J lost 6 bases, and 9 bases lay in between. The DNA for the CDR3 is TGCGCCAGCAGCTTGGGGACAGTCAATGGCTACACCTTC. This sequence encodes CASSLGTVNGYTF.

The J gene is TRBJ1-2, the V gene TRBV10-3, with TRBD1 matching 7 bases. The ends lost 4 bases at V and 6 bases at J; junction bases unmatched: 2. The V gene's germline CDR1 is ENHRY and CDR2 SYGVKD. The CDR3 extends over 12 amino acids. CDR3 protein: CAISVDRNGYTF. The DNA for the CDR3 is TGTGCCATCAGTGTGGACAGGAATGGCTACACCTTC.

The chain carries TRBV30 and TRBJ1-6; TRBD1 aligns across 11 bases. J gave up 9 bases and V 0 bases, and 7 bases lay outside the gene matches. This CDR3 comprises 16 residues. Germline lookup yields CDR1 GTSNPN and CDR2 SVGIG (reference sequence). CDR3 loop: CAWSVKGGQGGSPLHF. CDR3 DNA sequence: TGTGCCTGGAGTGTAAAAGGGGGACAGGGGGGTTCACCCCTCCACTTT.

This clone was seen ten or more times. Other DNA sequences of this sample code for an identical CDR3. The chain couples TRBV4-1 to TRBJ1-2; the D is unclear. V dropped 4 bases and J dropped 8 bases, with 11 bases sitting between them. Per germline, CDR1 MGHRA and CDR2 YSYEKL. There are 12 residues in the CDR3. The CDR3 loop reads CASSPGMGGYTF. The CDR3 DNA reads TGCGCCAGCAGCCCCGGGATGGGGGGCTACACCTTC.